The rows below give T cell receptor beta chains drawn from one sample of a study of shared clonotypes between healthy human individuals. The data were produced by immunoSEQ multiplex PCR, yet TCRdb's version contains in-frame clones alone and is incomplete. The sample records about 2.1 million clones, about 94% being singletons. Sequenced input: naive CD8+ T cells from PBMCs. The receptors shown here come from a young man in good health. Some clones in this sample may be carry-over from other donors' samples. CDR3s include the opening cysteine and the closing phenylalanine or tryptophan. A D gene is named only where the DNA matches it firmly. Rows may omit the clone size; those that give it use once, few, many or a size class.

j_call cdr3_length d_call v_call clone_size cdr3_aa cdr3_nt
TRBJ2-7 16 TRBD2 TRBV7-6 - CASSSQLGSGRWEQYF TGTGCCAGCAGCTCTCAGTTGGGTAGCGGGAGGTGGGAGCAGTACTTC
TRBJ1-2 13 - TRBV7-9 - CASSLASSDVYTF TGTGCCAGCAGCTTAGCGTCAAGCGATGTCTACACCTTC
TRBJ2-3 18 - TRBV28 - CASSLVRPRNTSTDTQYF TGTGCCAGCAGTTTAGTTAGACCCAGGAATACTAGCACAGATACGCAGTATTTT
TRBJ2-6 16 - TRBV4-3 - CASSQVGVSGANVLTF TGCGCCAGCAGCCAAGTGGGGGTCTCTGGGGCCAACGTCCTGACTTTC
TRBJ2-7 19 TRBD2 TRBV5-1 - CASSLEGGLGLAGVDEQYF TGCGCCAGCAGCTTGGAGGGCGGATTGGGACTAGCGGGAGTCGATGAGCAGTACTTC
TRBJ2-1 15 TRBD2 TRBV2 - CAGSGLAGNYNEQFF TGTGCCGGGTCAGGACTAGCGGGAAATTACAATGAGCAGTTCTTC
TRBJ2-7 16 - TRBV6-5 - CASSYSTGQISYEQYF TGTGCCAGCAGTTACTCGACAGGACAGATCTCCTACGAGCAGTACTTC
TRBJ1-5 17 - TRBV4-1 - CASSQDVGTSEWKPQHF TGCGCCAGCAGCCAAGATGTGGGGACCTCGGAGTGGAAGCCCCAGCATTTT
TRBJ1-5 14 - TRBV27 - CASSPRETNQPQHF TGTGCCAGCAGCCCCAGGGAAACGAATCAGCCCCAGCATTTT
TRBJ2-7 13 - TRBV4-1 - CASSQDRDYEQYF TGCGCCAGCAGCCAAGACAGGGACTACGAGCAGTACTTC
TRBJ2-1 16 TRBD2 TRBV27 - CASSSRDYPPNNEQFF TGTGCCAGCAGTTCCCGGGACTATCCACCGAACAATGAGCAGTTCTTC
TRBJ2-7 13 - TRBV6-1 - CASSEVGGPEQYF TGTGCCAGCAGTGAAGTGGGCGGACCGGAGCAGTACTTC
TRBJ2-7 11 - TRBV27 - CASTTGDEQYF TGTGCCAGCACCACGGGGGACGAGCAGTACTTC
TRBJ2-1 16 TRBD2 TRBV2 - CASRERRRGRGDEQFF TGTGCCAGCAGGGAACGGCGACGCGGGAGGGGCGATGAGCAGTTCTTC
TRBJ2-1 15 TRBD2 TRBV6-5 - CASSYSREAYNEQFF TGTGCCAGCAGTTACTCCCGGGAGGCCTACAATGAGCAGTTCTTC
TRBJ2-5 18 TRBD2 TRBV7-8 - CASSLGLAHPSRQETQYF TGTGCCAGCAGCTTAGGACTAGCGCACCCCTCGAGGCAAGAGACCCAGTACTTC
TRBJ1-2 14 - TRBV7-2 - CASSPPGGNYGYTF TGTGCCAGCAGTCCCCCCGGGGGAAACTATGGCTACACCTTC
TRBJ1-6 15 - TRBV27 - CASSLGAGLNSPLHF TGTGCCAGCAGTTTAGGGGCAGGGTTGAATTCACCCCTCCACTTT
TRBJ1-2 13 - TRBV27 once CASSLLGGHGYTF TGTGCCAGCAGTTTATTGGGGGGGCATGGCTACACCTTC
TRBJ2-2 18 - TRBV7-9 - CASSPSLAGTPNTGELFF TGTGCCAGCAGCCCATCACTTGCCGGGACACCAAACACCGGGGAGCTGTTTTTT
TRBJ2-7 11 - TRBV14 - CASSQDFRQYF TGTGCCAGCAGCCAAGATTTCAGGCAGTACTTC
TRBJ1-2 15 - TRBV11-2 - CASSPSGATNYGYTF TGTGCCAGCAGCCCATCGGGGGCGACTAACTATGGCTACACCTTC
TRBJ1-1 14 - TRBV5-4 - CASAISRGSTEAFF TGTGCCAGCGCCATCTCCCGGGGAAGCACTGAAGCTTTCTTT
TRBJ2-7 12 - TRBV7-9 - CASSLAGPEQYF TGTGCCAGCAGCTTAGCAGGGCCCGAGCAGTACTTC
TRBJ1-2 10 - TRBV5-8 few CASTNYGYTF TGTGCCAGCACCAACTATGGCTACACCTTC
TRBJ1-2 14 - TRBV28 - CASSFSGGKYGYTF TGTGCCAGCAGTTTCAGTGGGGGCAAATATGGCTACACCTTC
TRBJ1-2 16 - TRBV7-9 - CASSGTWPLVYAGYTF TGTGCCAGCAGCGGGACGTGGCCCTTGGTCTATGCAGGCTACACCTTC
TRBJ2-1 14 - TRBV4-3 - CASSQDSNYPEQFF TGCGCCAGCAGCCAAGATAGTAACTATCCAGAGCAGTTCTTC
TRBJ2-7 14 TRBD1 TRBV6-6 - CASSYAGQDYEQYF TGTGCCAGCAGTTACGCAGGACAGGACTACGAGCAGTACTTC
TRBJ1-3 16 - TRBV5-8 once CASSLDRAYSGNTIYF TGTGCCAGCAGCTTGGACAGAGCCTACTCTGGAAACACCATATATTTT
TRBJ2-3 16 - TRBV10-2 - CASSESISPPTDTQYF TGCGCCAGCAGTGAGTCGATTTCCCCCCCCACAGATACGCAGTATTTT
TRBJ2-1 15 TRBD2 TRBV9 - CASSVRETSYNEQFF TGTGCCAGCAGCGTGCGGGAGACTTCCTACAATGAGCAGTTCTTC
TRBJ2-1 16 - TRBV30 once CAWTTGVAGLWDEQFF TGTGCCTGGACGACCGGGGTTGCCGGGCTTTGGGATGAGCAGTTCTTC
TRBJ2-2 18 TRBD2 TRBV5-6 - CASSWGTSGRVRTGELFF TGTGCCAGCAGCTGGGGGACTAGCGGGAGGGTGCGGACCGGGGAGCTGTTTTTT
TRBJ2-4 15 TRBD2 TRBV4-3 - CASSHGLAGMNIQYF TGCGCCAGCAGCCACGGACTAGCGGGAATGAACATTCAGTACTTC
TRBJ2-3 16 TRBD2 TRBV4-2 once CASSQGLADSTDTQYF TGTGCCAGCAGCCAGGGACTAGCCGATAGCACAGATACGCAGTATTTT
TRBJ2-7 13 - TRBV7-9 - CASSARDHYEQYF TGTGCCAGCAGCGCAAGGGACCACTACGAGCAGTACTTC
TRBJ2-7 14 - TRBV27 once CASSLRGTGGEQYF TGTGCCAGCAGTTTACGGGGGACGGGTGGGGAGCAGTACTTC
TRBJ2-7 15 - TRBV10-1 - CASSDNGSRVREQYF TGCGCCAGCAGTGATAATGGGTCCCGGGTTCGCGAGCAGTACTTC
TRBJ1-2 19 TRBD1 TRBV7-2 - CASSTRPGQGAEGYYGYTF TGTGCCAGCAGCACCCGACCGGGACAGGGGGCGGAGGGCTACTATGGCTACACCTTC
TRBJ2-3 17 - TRBV14 - CASSSPETSYGTDTQYF TGTGCCAGCAGCTCGCCCGAAACAAGTTACGGTACAGATACGCAGTATTTT
TRBJ2-7 14 TRBD2 TRBV19 once CASSHSGNSYEQYF TGTGCCAGTAGCCATAGCGGGAATTCCTACGAGCAGTACTTC
TRBJ2-1 15 - TRBV5-1 - CASRPPGLSDNEQFF TGCGCCAGCAGACCGCCAGGACTTTCCGACAATGAGCAGTTCTTC
TRBJ1-1 13 - TRBV7-8 - CASTWVENTEAFF TGTGCCAGCACTTGGGTGGAGAACACTGAAGCTTTCTTT
TRBJ1-5 16 - TRBV15 - CATSTADEDSNQPQHF TGTGCCACCAGCACAGCCGACGAGGATAGCAATCAGCCCCAGCATTTT
TRBJ2-2 14 - TRBV6-6 - CASRSITWAGELFF TGTGCCAGCAGGTCCATAACGTGGGCCGGGGAGCTGTTTTTT
TRBJ2-7 17 TRBD2 TRBV7-8 - CASSLAFTSGPTYEQYF TGTGCCAGCAGCTTAGCGTTTACTAGCGGACCCACCTACGAGCAGTACTTC